These 10 T cell receptor beta chains were sequenced from one sample in a study of blood T cell repertoires in COVID-19. Generated by immunoSEQ multiplex PCR, the TCRdb table keeps only in-frame clones and is missing some. The sample records about 38,000 clones, around 81% being singletons. The sequencing input was peripheral blood. All receptors derive from a man aged 45-65 years with active COVID-19.

V and J are TRBV19 and TRBJ2-5, with a weak D call TRBD1 (6 bases). Germline V lookup: CDR1 LNHDA, CDR2 SQIVND (reference sequence). V shed 5 bases and J shed 1 base, with 11 bases lying between them. The length of the CDR3 is 14 residues. This chain's CDR3 is CASSPRQAQETQYF. Here the CDR3 DNA reads TGTGCCAGTAGTCCTCGACAGGCCCAAGAGACCCAGTACTTC.

The chain links TRBV11-2 to TRBJ1-2; D might be TRBD1 (5 bases). The V gene lost 4 bases and the J gene lost 7 bases, with 22 bases spanning the gap. CDR3 length equals 16 residues. The germline V gene encodes CDR1 SGHAT and CDR2 FQNNGV. CDR3 sequence reads: CASSSNRQNKFFGYTF. In DNA, the CDR3 is TGTGCCAGCAGCTCGAATAGACAGAACAAATTCTTTGGCTACACCTTC.

V and J are TRBV4-3 and TRBJ2-7; possible D gene TRBD1, 5 bases. The CDR3 contains 15 residues. CDR1 and CDR2 (germline): LGHNA, YSLEER. The V end was cut by 0 bases, the J end by 2 bases, with 11 bases between. The CDR3 region is CASSQDSETAYEQYF. CDR3 DNA: TGCGCCAGCAGCCAAGACTCCGAGACAGCCTACGAGCAGTACTTC.

The rearrangement uses TRBV3-1 (or the pseudogene TRBV3-2) and TRBJ1-4, with 7 bases aligning to TRBD1. This CDR3 has 16 amino acids. The trim removed 3 bases at V and 0 bases at J, leaving 4 bases unmatched. CDR1 is LGHDT, CDR2 YNNKEL, per germline (reference sequence). The CDR3 sequence: CASSHGQAATNEKLFF. The CDR3 DNA reads TGTGCCAGCAGCCATGGACAGGCTGCAACTAATGAAAAACTGTTTTTT.

This CDR3 is CASSAPGGPYEQYF. The CDR3 nucleotides read TGTGCCAGCTCCGCTCCCGGGGGGCCCTACGAGCAGTACTTC. This rearrangement joins TRBV18 to TRBJ2-7, with D possibly matching TRBD2 (7 bases). Germline CDR1 is KGHSH and CDR2 is LQKENI. With 6 bases removed from V and 2 bases from J, the gap between germline ends came to 14 bases. CDR3 size: 14 residues.

The chain is built from TRBV7-2 and TRBJ1-1; 7 positions match TRBD1. CDR3 length: 14 amino acids. Germline-derived CDR1 and CDR2 are SGHTA and FQGNSA. The ends lost 4 bases at V and 0 bases at J; junction bases unmatched: 2. As DNA, the CDR3 is TGTGCCAGCAGCTCACAGGGGCTGAACACTGAAGCTTTCTTT. Protein sequence: CASSSQGLNTEAFF.

The CDR3: CASSNGQGVTDTQYF. CDR3 DNA: TGTGCCAGCAGTAACGGACAGGGGGTTACAGATACGCAGTATTTT. The V call is TRBV6-5, the J call TRBJ2-3, with 10 bases aligning to TRBD1. The length of the CDR3 is 15 residues. CDR1 and CDR2 (germline): MNHEY, SVGAGI. V shed 5 bases, J shed 3 bases, and the junction held 5 bases outside the gene matches.

V gene TRBV4-2 combines with J gene TRBJ2-2; the match to TRBD1 covers 9 bases. This CDR3 has 19 residues. V lost 0 bases to trimming and J lost 3 bases; unmatched junction nucleotides: 11. Germline-derived CDR1 and CDR2 are LGHNA and YNFKEQ. The CDR3 nucleotides read TGTGCCAGCAGCCAAGAAATGATTGCACAGGGGGCGGACACCGGGGAGCTGTTTTTT. Translated, it gives CASSQEMIAQGADTGELFF.

The rearrangement joins TRBV5-6 to TRBJ2-3; 10 nucleotides agree with TRBD2. The CDR3 is 16 residues long. Germline trimming cut 0 bases from V and 2 bases from J; bases unmatched to any gene: 3. The germline CDR1 and CDR2 sequences are SGHDT and YYEEEE. CDR3 sequence reads: CASSLGLAGLTDTQYF. DNA for the CDR3: TGTGCCAGCAGCTTGGGACTAGCGGGCCTCACAGATACGCAGTATTTT.

This chain uses TRBV3-1 (or the pseudogene TRBV3-2) with TRBJ1-6; 9 bases agree with TRBD1. The germline CDR1 and CDR2 sequences are LGHDT and YNNKEL (reference sequence). CDR3 length: 16 amino acids. V gave up 4 bases and J gave up 8 bases; unmatched junction bases: 9. CDR3 sequence (DNA): TGTGCCAGCAGCCCCTTGGGGGGGACAGGGTATTCACCCCTCCACTTT. It is translated as CASSPLGGTGYSPLHF.